A single sample is the source of the 12 T cell receptor beta chains below, sequenced in a study of T cell responses to AZD1222 COVID-19 vaccine. Sequencing used immunoSEQ multiplex PCR; TCRdb keeps in-frame clones, though not all of them. The table records about 200,000 clones, approximately 91% of them present only once. The sequences come from peripheral blood, collected 28 days after the second AZD1222 dose. These receptors came from an adult who received the AZD1222 COVID-19 vaccine.

Only a few counts were recorded for this clone. This rearrangement joins TRBV11-1 to TRBJ1-1; D remains unclear. V was trimmed by 2 bases and J by 0 bases, leaving 13 bases between them. The CDR3 has 16 residues. Germline assignment: CDR1 SGHAT and CDR2 FQDESV (reference sequence). CDR3 nucleotide sequence: TGTGCCAGCAGCTTATATCGGGGAATGGTGAACACTGAAGCTTTCTTT. Its translation is CASSLYRGMVNTEAFF.

The chain uses TRBV28 and TRBJ2-1; possibly TRBD2 for D (5 bases). The germline V gene has CDR1 MDHEN and CDR2 SYDVKM. The V end lost 0 bases, the J end lost 2 bases, and 8 bases lay between the germline ends. This CDR3 has 15 residues. The CDR3: CASSLWSGPYNEQFF. CDR3 coding DNA: TGTGCCAGCAGTTTATGGAGCGGCCCCTACAATGAGCAGTTCTTC. Using reference TRBV28 and TRBJ2-1 for the parts outside the CDR3, the full variable domain is DVKVTQSSRYLVKRTGEKVFLECVQDMDHENMFWYRQDPGLGLRLIYFSYDVKMKEKGDIPEGYSVSREKKERFSLILESASTNQTSMYLCASSLWSGPYNEQFFGPGTRLTVL.

This rearrangement joins TRBV24-1 to TRBJ2-2; TRBD2 agrees at 7 bases. This CDR3 contains 15 residues. Germline-derived CDR1 and CDR2 are KGHDR and SFDVKD. The junction had 13 bases not matched to a gene; V was cut back by 9 bases and J by 7 bases. CDR3 loop: CATSSKAGRGGELFF. The DNA of the CDR3 is TGTGCCACCTCAAGCAAAGCGGGAAGGGGCGGGGAGCTGTTTTTT.

The chain uses TRBV19 and TRBJ1-5, with D uncertain. Germline loops: CDR1 LNHDA, CDR2 SQIVND (reference sequence). This CDR3 is built from 12 residues. The V gene lost 2 bases and the J gene lost 5 bases, with 4 bases spanning the gap. Here the CDR3 DNA reads TGTGCCAGTAGTATATCCTATCAGCCCCAGCATTTT. It yields the protein CASSISYQPQHF.

The V gene is TRBV5-1, the J gene TRBJ2-2, with D possibly being TRBD2 (6 bases). The CDR3 totals 17 residues. V shed 0 bases and J shed 2 bases, with 14 bases lying between them. Germline V gene lookup returns CDR1 SGHRS and CDR2 YFSETQ. The CDR3 DNA follows: TGCGCCAGCAGCTTGGCCGGAGGGGAATTTAACACCGGGGAGCTGTTTTTT. This codes for CASSLAGGEFNTGELFF.

The chain carries TRBV6-5 and TRBJ2-7; tentatively, D is TRBD1 or TRBD2 (5 bases each). Germline V gene sequence: CDR1 MNHEY, CDR2 SVGAGI. Between the trimmed V and J ends, which lost 4 bases and 4 bases, there was a span of 8 bases. CDR3 length: 12 residues. Here the CDR3 reads CASSLWGYEQYF. In nucleotides, the CDR3 is TGTGCCAGCAGTTTATGGGGGTACGAGCAGTACTTC.

The chain is built from TRBV7-3 and TRBJ1-1; D gene ambiguous. The germline CDR1 and CDR2 sequences are SGHTA and FQGTGA. Trimming removed 1 base at V and 3 bases at J, with 6 bases between. This CDR3 region has 13 residues. The DNA for the CDR3 is TGTGCCAGCAGCTTAATTGGGGACACTGAAGCTTTCTTT. Translation: CASSLIGDTEAFF.

Here the CDR3 DNA reads TGTGCCACCACCTCCCCCTCTGGAAACACCATATATTTT. This gives the protein CATTSPSGNTIYF. This chain links TRBV6-6 with TRBJ1-3; D is undetermined. The CDR3 is 13 residues long. V lost 10 bases, J lost 0 bases, and 10 bases lay in between. Per germline, CDR1 MNHNY and CDR2 SVGAGI (reference sequence).

The chain links TRBV4-2 to TRBJ2-3, with D perhaps matching TRBD1 (6 bases). In germline, CDR1 is LGHNA, CDR2 YNFKEQ. The CDR3 contains 13 residues. Between the trimmed V and J ends, which lost 3 bases and 4 bases, there was a span of 8 bases. As DNA, the CDR3 is TGTGCCAGCAGCCACAGGGGCGCAGATACGCAGTATTTT. Protein sequence: CASSHRGADTQYF.

The rearrangement uses TRBV15 and TRBJ2-6, with 8 bases lining up with TRBD1. Per the germline V gene, CDR1 is LNHNV and CDR2 is YYDKDF (reference sequence). J was trimmed by 2 bases and V by 8 bases; bases with no gene match: 2. This CDR3 comprises 14 residues. The CDR3 loop reads CATEDRAGANVLTF. CDR3 nucleotide sequence: TGTGCCACCGAGGACAGGGCTGGGGCCAACGTCCTGACTTTC. The full variable domain, in which reference TRBV15 and TRBJ2-6 provide the parts outside the CDR3, is DAMVIQNPRYQVTQFGKPVTLSCSQTLNHNVMYWYQQKSSQAPKLLFHYYDKDFNNEADTPDNFQSRRPNTSFCFLDIRSPGLGDTAMYLCATEDRAGANVLTFGAGSRLTVL.

Concerning this clone: Germline and junction disagree at one end, which may indicate a read error. This chain connects TRBV6-2 or TRBV6-3 to TRBJ2-1, with TRBD2 as a possible D gene (6 bases). From germline, CDR1 is MNHEY and CDR2 SVGEGT. This CDR3 contains 16 residues. The CDR3 nucleotides read TGTGTCAGCAGCTCCCGACTAGGGAGCTCCTACAATGAGCAGTTCTTC. It encodes CVSSSRLGSSYNEQFF.

The chain links TRBV5-1 to TRBJ2-7; 7 bases match TRBD1. CDR3 length equals 15 residues. After removal of 2 bases from V and 0 bases from J, the junction contained 5 bases not matched to a gene. Germline CDR1 and CDR2: SGHRS and YFSETQ. CDR3 bases: TGCGCCAGCAGCTTCCCGGGACAGCGCTCCTACGAGCAGTACTTC. This gives the protein CASSFPGQRSYEQYF. Together with reference TRBV5-1 and TRBJ2-7, the CDR3 gives the full variable domain: KAGVTQTPRYLIKTRGQQVTLSCSPISGHRSVSWYQQTPGQGLQFLFEYFSETQRNKGNFPGRFSGRQFSNSRSEMNVSTLELGDSALYLCASSFPGQRSYEQYFGPGTRLTVT.